Below, 20 T cell receptor beta chains from the same sample are listed, as sequenced in a study of blood T cell repertoires in COVID-19. Only in-frame clones appear in the TCRdb table, and some are missing; sequencing was by immunoSEQ multiplex PCR. The table lists more than 200,000 clones, 85% to 90% of them singletons. The sample comprised peripheral blood. These receptor sequences come from a man aged 45 to 65 with COVID-19, enrolled during active disease.

V gene TRBV5-1 combines with J gene TRBJ1-4, with D hard to call. This CDR3 contains 16 residues. Germline V lookup: CDR1 SGHRS, CDR2 YFSETQ. V was trimmed by 1 base and J by 5 bases, leaving 15 bases between them. CDR3 sequence: CASSLRFEGRNEKLFF. The CDR3 region has the DNA TGCGCCAGCAGCTTGAGATTCGAGGGAAGGAATGAAAAACTGTTTTTT.

V usage is TRBV2 and J usage is TRBJ1-5; D perhaps matches TRBD1 (6 bases). Trimming stripped 7 bases from V and 0 bases from J, with 7 bases between. In germline, CDR1 is SNHLY, CDR2 FYNNEI. CDR3 length equals 13 residues. CDR3 region: CASTGDSNQPQHF. In DNA, the CDR3 is TGTGCCAGCACAGGGGATAGCAATCAGCCCCAGCATTTT.

The chain's CDR3 is CSVAGTGVTGELFF. CDR3 in DNA: TGCAGCGTTGCCGGGACAGGGGTAACCGGGGAGCTGTTTTTT. The rearrangement joins TRBV29-1 to TRBJ2-2; the match to TRBD1 covers 10 bases. V was pared by 4 bases and J by 5 bases, with 4 bases of the junction left unmatched. CDR3 length: 14 residues. CDR1 is SQVTM and CDR2 is ANQGSEA in the germline V gene.

This chain uses TRBV6-5 with TRBJ1-6; TRBD1 aligns across 7 bases. Germline V lookup: CDR1 MNHEY, CDR2 SVGAGI. This CDR3 has 13 residues. V shed 5 bases and J 7 bases; nucleotides not matched to a gene: 2. CDR3 residues: CASSRGRNSPLHF. The CDR3 nucleotides read TGTGCCAGCAGTAGGGGGCGGAATTCACCCCTCCACTTT.

The chain uses TRBV30 and TRBJ2-7, with TRBD2 matching 7 bases. Unmatched junction bases numbered 3, after V lost 2 bases and J lost 2 bases. The CDR3 loop spans 13 amino acids. The V gene's germline CDR1 is GTSNPN and CDR2 SVGIG (reference sequence). This CDR3 is CAWSLRGAYEQYF. The CDR3 region has the DNA TGTGCCTGGAGTTTACGGGGGGCCTACGAGCAGTACTTC.

The chain uses TRBV12-3 or TRBV12-4 and TRBJ1-1; no firm D call. Trimming stripped 6 bases from V and 8 bases from J, with 7 bases between. This CDR3 spans 10 amino acids. CDR3 nucleotides: TGTGCCAGCAGGAGGTCGGAAGCTTTCTTT. This sequence encodes CASRRSEAFF.

This clone was found once. The chain carries TRBV27 and TRBJ1-5, with D possibly TRBD1 on 6 matching bases. Between the trimmed V and J ends, which lost 2 bases and 4 bases, there was a span of 9 bases. In germline, CDR1 is MNHEY, CDR2 SMNVEV (reference sequence). CDR3 length: 14 amino acids. The DNA for the CDR3 is TGTGCCAGCAGTTTAGGCAGGGGTAATCAGCCCCAGCATTTT. It encodes CASSLGRGNQPQHF.

The rearrangement uses TRBV6-5 and TRBJ2-1, with D possibly TRBD1 on 7 matching bases. The germline gives CDR1 MNHEY, CDR2 SVGAGI. V was cut by 6 bases and J by 1 base, with 13 bases left in between. The CDR3 sequence is 15 residues long. CDR3 amino acids: CASRRQGGSYNEQFF. CDR3 DNA sequence: TGTGCCAGCAGAAGACAGGGAGGTTCCTACAATGAGCAGTTCTTC.

V usage is TRBV6-6 and J usage is TRBJ2-7, with 7 bases lining up with TRBD2. The CDR3 runs 14 residues. J gave up 3 bases and V 6 bases, and 8 bases lay outside the gene matches. CDR1 MNHNY and CDR2 SVGAGI come from the germline V gene (reference sequence). This CDR3 is CASRPEGGRYEQYF. The CDR3 coding sequence is TGTGCCAGCAGGCCCGAGGGAGGGCGCTACGAGCAGTACTTC.

The table lists this clone with a few counts. The same CDR3 is also encoded by other DNA sequences in this sample. The gene calls are TRBV27 and TRBJ2-7; TRBD1 aligns across 10 bases. Germline V gene sequence: CDR1 MNHEY, CDR2 SMNVEV (reference sequence). The V and J ends lost 6 bases and 0 bases, in that order; junction bases with no gene match: 5. The CDR3 length is 15 residues. The CDR3 region has the DNA TGTGCCAGCAGCAGGGGACAGGGGAGCTCCTACGAGCAGTACTTC. This gives the protein CASSRGQGSSYEQYF.

The rearrangement links TRBV5-4 to TRBJ1-2, with D possibly TRBD1 on 5 matching bases. Trimming shortened V by 6 bases and J by 0 bases, and 15 bases separated the two germline ends. Germline V gives CDR1 SGHNT, CDR2 YYREEE (reference sequence). The CDR3 totals 15 residues. CDR3 residues: CASIRQGNTNYGYTF. CDR3 DNA sequence: TGTGCCAGCATCCGTCAGGGAAATACTAACTATGGCTACACCTTC.

The rearrangement links TRBV7-2 to TRBJ2-7; 7 nucleotides agree with TRBD1. V shed 1 base, J shed 3 bases, and the junction held 3 bases outside the gene matches. This CDR3 region has 14 residues. Germline V CDR1 and CDR2: SGHTA, FQGNSA. In DNA, the CDR3 is TGTGCCAGCAGCTTAGTTCGGGACAGCTACGAGCAGTACTTC. Protein sequence: CASSLVRDSYEQYF.

This chain links TRBV4-2 with TRBJ2-5; D perhaps matches TRBD1 (6 bases). V was clipped by 3 bases and J by 2 bases, with 16 bases between them. Germline assignment: CDR1 LGHNA and CDR2 YNFKEQ. The CDR3 is 16 residues long. The CDR3 region is CASSQGTGTLQETQYF. CDR3 nucleotides: TGTGCCAGCAGCCAGGGGACCGGGACACTACAAGAGACCCAGTACTTC.

The J gene is TRBJ1-1, the V gene TRBV11-2, with 10 bases matching TRBD1. This CDR3 has 14 amino acids. Germline CDR1 and CDR2: SGHAT and FQNNGV. The junction had 7 bases not matched to a gene; V was cut back by 8 bases and J by 4 bases. The CDR3 DNA reads TGTGCCAGCCTAGGGACAGGGGCTTTCACTGAAGCTTTCTTT. Its translation is CASLGTGAFTEAFF.

The genes are TRBV5-6 and TRBJ2-5, with TRBD1 matching over 8 bases. The CDR3 length is 15 residues. V gave up 0 bases and J gave up 8 bases; unmatched junction bases: 9. Germline V gives CDR1 SGHDT, CDR2 YYEEEE. CDR3 loop: CASSLASGQGGTQYF. The CDR3 region has the DNA TGTGCCAGCAGCTTGGCCTCCGGACAGGGTGGTACCCAGTACTTC.

In DNA, the CDR3 is TGTGCCAGCAGCGAGCCGCCCCCGGACACTCCGTTTTTT. The encoded protein is CASSEPPPDTPFF. This chain uses TRBV11-2 with TRBJ1-4; tentatively, D is TRBD1 (5 bases). Trimming removed 5 bases from V and 16 bases from J, with 20 bases in between. This CDR3 spans 13 amino acids. CDR1 is SGHAT, CDR2 FQNNGV, per germline.

This clone came up once. The DNA for the CDR3 is TGTGCCAGCAGCCCGGGACTAGGCCTAGGGGGGGATGAGCAGTTCTTC. Its translation: CASSPGLGLGGDEQFF. The rearrangement uses TRBV5-5 and TRBJ2-1; 8 nucleotides agree with TRBD2. Germline CDR1 is SGHKS and CDR2 is YYEKEE (reference sequence). J was trimmed by 8 bases and V by 4 bases; bases with no gene match: 14. The CDR3 sequence is 16 residues long.

The chain uses TRBV5-1 and TRBJ1-3; D unresolved. The CDR3 is 14 amino acids. From germline, CDR1 is SGHRS and CDR2 YFSETQ. V lost 4 bases, J lost 3 bases, and 11 bases lay in between. In nucleotides, the CDR3 is TGCGCCAGCAGCCAGACGGGTGGTGGAAACACCATATATTTT. As protein: CASSQTGGGNTIYF.

The CDR3 DNA is TGTGCCAGCAGTTACGGTCCGCAGGGGTTTAGGCCCCTCCACTTT. It translates to CASSYGPQGFRPLHF. This chain uses TRBV6-5 with TRBJ1-6; D perhaps matches TRBD1 (6 bases). The germline V gene encodes CDR1 MNHEY and CDR2 SVGAGI. The CDR3 is made up of 15 amino acids. V shed 2 bases and J shed 13 bases, with 18 bases lying between them.

The V gene is TRBV6-6, the J gene TRBJ2-7; TRBD1 matches 7 bases. The CDR3 contains 14 residues. Trimming cost V 2 bases and J 6 bases; bases outside gene matches: 7. Germline V gene lookup returns CDR1 MNHNY and CDR2 SVGAGI (reference sequence). The CDR3 loop reads CASSYDRVRAEQYF. The DNA of the CDR3 is TGTGCCAGCAGTTACGACAGGGTTCGGGCCGAGCAGTACTTC.